The clone carrying this T cell receptor beta chain is a singleton in its sample. What it binds is unknown. This may be a read error: a much more frequent sequence differs by one nucleotide. The second PCR ran roughly 7 to 12 cycles with a sample-barcoded 5' primer and J-beta primers. In TCRdb, the 5' RACE reads were re-called with MiXCR into one record per CDR3 protein. The data show 1.5 million to 2 million distinct CDR3 sequences, with approximately 28% seen just once and about 8% held by the top ten. This CDR3 has 17 residues. Germline V lookup: CDR1 SGHRS, CDR2 YFSETQ. V dropped 4 bases and J dropped 10; count of bases not matched to a gene: 19. This sample is part of a study of blood T cells in healthy people across ages. Ranging in age from roughly 6 to 95, the donors were healthy Caucasian individuals from Russia. Samples each yielded at least 5 micrograms of total RNA. Study results and caveats: Bulk PBMC profiling left naive and antigen-experienced comparisons inconclusive.

The clonotype comes from a woman in her thirties in good health. The genes are TRBV5-1 and TRBJ2-7; 11 positions agree with TRBD2. Sequencing was carried out using blood. The CDR3 nucleotides read TGCGCCAGCAGCCCTTATACTACTAGCGGGGGACAAGAGGCCCAGTACTTC. This sequence encodes CASSPYTTSGGQEAQYF.